The 22 T cell receptor beta chains presented below share a single source sample, sequenced in a study of cytomegalovirus exposure and HLA in healthy donors. A multiplex PCR was run with 60 Vbeta primers and 13 Jbeta primers. The protocol was immunoSEQ multiplex PCR, while the TCRdb copy is restricted to in-frame clones and leaves out a portion. The repertoire holds 150,000 or so clones, with around three quarters as singletons. Source material: PBMCs. Source of these receptors: a man between 40 and 49 years old in good health and CMV-seropositive.

This clone was seen a single time. The chain carries TRBV21-1 and TRBJ2-3; the table's TRBD1 call for D was not verified on the DNA. TRBV21-1 is tagged as a pseudogene. This CDR3 region has 19 residues. For the CDR3, the DNA is TGTGCCAGCAGCAAAGGAAGAGTCCGGGACAGAGCTAGCACAGATACGCAGTATTTT. Protein: CASSKGRVRDRASTDTQYF.

The genes are TRBV18 and TRBJ2-7; weak D call: TRBD2 (6 bases). CDR1 is KGHSH, CDR2 LQKENI, per germline. The CDR3 consists of 14 residues. V lost 3 bases, J lost 1 base, and 10 bases lay in between. In DNA, the CDR3 is TGTGCCAGCTCACCGGGAGGCAGATCCTACGAGCAGTACTTC. Translated, it gives CASSPGGRSYEQYF.

The chain combines TRBV5-1 with TRBJ1-2, with 9 bases matching TRBD1. CDR1 and CDR2 from the germline V gene are SGHRS and YFSETQ. V was pared by 0 bases and J by 8 bases, with 11 bases of the junction left unmatched. The CDR3 sequence is 16 residues long. The CDR3: CASSLAEGRTGVGYTF. The CDR3 DNA reads as TGCGCCAGCAGCTTGGCCGAAGGTAGGACAGGGGTCGGCTACACCTTC.

The CDR3 spells CASSIASGGGSTDTQYF. In nucleotides, the CDR3 is TGTGCCAGTAGTATAGCGAGCGGCGGAGGGTCCACAGATACGCAGTATTTT. The rearrangement uses TRBV19 and TRBJ2-3, with D perhaps TRBD2 (6 bases). The germline V gene encodes CDR1 LNHDA and CDR2 SQIVND (reference sequence). The CDR3 runs 17 residues. V lost 1 base to trimming and J lost 2 bases, with 16 bases between them.

V usage is TRBV15 and J usage is TRBJ1-5; D may be TRBD1 (6 bases). The germline V gene has CDR1 LNHNV and CDR2 YYDKDF (reference sequence). The CDR3 consists of 14 residues. Deletions cut 0 bases from V and 9 bases from J, with 12 bases between. The CDR3 protein is CATSRDYRDGPQHF. CDR3 in DNA: TGTGCCACCAGCAGAGATTACAGGGATGGGCCCCAGCATTTT.

The chain combines TRBV5-1 with TRBJ1-2; possibly TRBD1 for D (5 bases). CDR1 is SGHRS and CDR2 is YFSETQ in the germline V gene. Trimming removed 5 bases at V and 4 bases at J, with 18 bases between. The CDR3 totals 15 residues. CDR3 nucleotide sequence: TGCGCCAGCAGTATCAACGCCGGGACTAGCTATGGCTACACCTTC. The encoded protein is CASSINAGTSYGYTF.

The CDR3 sequence is CASSRELVSGDTQYF. The CDR3 DNA follows: TGTGCCAGCAGCAGGGAACTAGTATCGGGGGATACGCAGTATTTT. The chain carries TRBV21-1 and TRBJ2-3; TRBD2, as called in the table, went unchecked against the DNA. TRBV21-1 is a pseudogene locus. The CDR3 is 15 amino acids.

The chain carries TRBV7-7 and TRBJ2-1; the D is unclear. This CDR3 spans 13 amino acids. V lost 1 base, J lost 8 bases, and 9 bases lay in between. Germline V gene lookup returns CDR1 SSHAT and CDR2 FNYEAQ (reference sequence). CDR3 DNA: TGTGCCAGCAGCTTAGGGAGAGAGGATGAGCAGTTCTTC. Protein: CASSLGREDEQFF.

The rearrangement joins TRBV28 to TRBJ1-4; a weak D match, TRBD1 (5 bases). V dropped 6 bases and J dropped 6 bases, with 20 bases sitting between them. CDR1 MDHEN and CDR2 SYDVKM come from the germline V gene. There are 16 residues in the CDR3. Here the CDR3 reads CASRPPRQPSDEKLFF. CDR3 sequence (DNA): TGTGCCAGCAGACCCCCACGACAGCCGTCGGATGAAAAACTGTTTTTT. Filled out from reference TRBV28 and TRBJ1-4, the complete variable domain reads DVKVTQSSRYLVKRTGEKVFLECVQDMDHENMFWYRQDPGLGLRLIYFSYDVKMKEKGDIPEGYSVSREKKERFSLILESASTNQTSMYLCASRPPRQPSDEKLFFGSGTQLSVL.

V gene TRBV5-5 combines with J gene TRBJ2-7, with D maybe TRBD2 (6 bases). V was shortened by 2 bases and J by 7 bases, with 13 bases between the two germline ends. Looked up from germline, CDR1 is SGHKS and CDR2 is YYEKEE (reference sequence). The CDR3 contains 13 residues. DNA for the CDR3: TGTGCCAGCAGCTTCGCGCTAGCGAGTGAGCAGTACTTC. Its translation is CASSFALASEQYF.

V is TRBV6-1 and J is TRBJ2-5; D ambiguous. CDR3 size: 13 residues. Germline-derived CDR1 and CDR2 are MNHNS and SASEGT. The V and J ends lost 10 bases and 2 bases respectively, with 14 bases between them. The CDR3: CATHLEVQETQYF. The CDR3 bases are TGTGCCACCCACCTTGAGGTTCAAGAGACCCAGTACTTC.

The chain carries TRBV9 and TRBJ2-3, with 10 bases matching TRBD2. V was pared by 0 bases and J by 4 bases, with 5 bases of the junction left unmatched. The germline gives CDR1 SGDLS, CDR2 YYNGEE. The CDR3 is 16 residues long. CDR3 residues: CASSVGPSGRSDTQYF. The DNA for the CDR3 is TGTGCCAGCAGCGTAGGTCCTAGCGGGAGATCAGATACGCAGTATTTT.

The chain couples TRBV10-1 to TRBJ2-7, with 11 bases lining up with TRBD2. This CDR3 region has 14 residues. Trimming removed 8 bases from V and 5 bases from J; junction bases left unmatched: 8. Germline CDR1 WNHNN, CDR2 SYGVQD (reference sequence). CDR3 bases: TGCGCCAGCGAACCTAGCGGGAGGACCCACGAGCAGTACTTC. It yields the protein CASEPSGRTHEQYF.

V gene TRBV28 combines with J gene TRBJ2-1, with 8 bases that match TRBD2. This CDR3 has 16 residues. The germline V gene has CDR1 MDHEN and CDR2 SYDVKM. Trimming took 5 bases from V and 4 from J; bases not matched to a gene: 10. Written as DNA, the CDR3 is TGTGCCAGCAGTGCCGGGGTAGCGGGACTATACAATGAGCAGTTCTTC. This encodes CASSAGVAGLYNEQFF.

This chain links TRBV2 with TRBJ2-1; D may be TRBD1 (6 bases). CDR1 is SNHLY, CDR2 FYNNEI, per germline. The germline V and J ends were trimmed by 6 bases and 9 bases, with 18 bases remaining between them. This CDR3 spans 14 amino acids. CDR3 coding DNA: TGTGCCAGCAGGGAATTTAACAGGGAGCCTGAGCAGTTCTTC. It is translated as CASREFNREPEQFF.

This clone was detected only a few times. The gene calls are TRBV28 and TRBJ2-5; D unclear. The CDR3 loop spans 11 amino acids. CDR1 is MDHEN and CDR2 is SYDVKM in the germline V gene. V lost 8 bases to trimming and J lost 2 bases, with 6 bases between them. CDR3 amino acids: CASSVQETQYF. Written as DNA, the CDR3 is TGTGCCAGCTCGGTGCAAGAGACCCAGTACTTC.

This chain links TRBV10-2 with TRBJ2-5; 15 bases agree with TRBD2. The junction had 23 bases not matched to a gene; V was cut back by 7 bases and J by 5 bases. The germline V gene has CDR1 WSHSY and CDR2 SAAADI. The CDR3 length is 21 residues. The CDR3 region has the DNA TGCGCCAGCACCCCCGCTCCGAGGGCCGGGACTAGCGGGAGGAGTGAGGAGACCCAGTACTTC. This encodes CASTPAPRAGTSGRSEETQYF.

This chain uses TRBV29-1 with TRBJ2-7; 7 bases map to TRBD1. This CDR3 has 12 residues. CDR1 and CDR2 (germline): SQVTM, ANQGSEA. J gave up 0 bases and V 7 bases, and 3 bases lay outside the gene matches. CDR3 sequence: CSGWDSSYEQYF. The CDR3 coding sequence is TGCAGCGGCTGGGACAGCTCCTACGAGCAGTACTTC.

This clone was counted a few times. The V gene is TRBV11-2, the J gene TRBJ2-5; D gene uncertain. Deletions cut 3 bases from V and 5 bases from J, with 10 bases between. CDR1 is SGHAT and CDR2 is FQNNGV in the germline V gene. CDR3 length: 13 amino acids. As DNA, the CDR3 is TGTGCCAGCAGCTTCGGGTCTGGGGAGACCCAGTACTTC. Protein: CASSFGSGETQYF.

The gene calls are TRBV5-1 and TRBJ2-1; TRBD2 aligns across 8 bases. CDR1 and CDR2 from the germline V gene are SGHRS and YFSETQ. This CDR3 is built from 17 residues. J lost 1 base, V lost 4 bases, and 10 bases had no gene match. CDR3 nucleotides: TGCGCCAGCAGCGAAGCGGCGGGAGGAGGGTCCTACAATGAGCAGTTCTTC. It translates to CASSEAAGGGSYNEQFF.

V is TRBV6-5 and J is TRBJ1-4; D possibly corresponds to TRBD1 (5 bases). This CDR3 is 15 amino acids long. Between the trimmed V and J ends, which lost 6 bases and 5 bases, there was a span of 16 bases. CDR1 is MNHEY, CDR2 SVGAGI, per germline. CDR3 bases: TGTGCCAGCAGCGCTGAAGGGGCAGGGAATGAAAAACTGTTTTTT. Encoded protein: CASSAEGAGNEKLFF.

CDR3 coding DNA: TGTGCCAGCAGTCCTGGACAGGGGAGTCAGCCCCAGCATTTT. Translating it yields CASSPGQGSQPQHF. V and J are TRBV2 and TRBJ1-5; TRBD1 agrees at 9 bases. Trimming removed 5 bases from V and 6 bases from J; junction bases left unmatched: 5. The CDR3 runs to 14 residues. Looked up from germline, CDR1 is SNHLY and CDR2 is FYNNEI.